Following are 10 T cell receptor beta chains from one sample sequenced in a study of T cell responses to AZD1222 COVID-19 vaccine. Profiling relied on immunoSEQ multiplex PCR, and the TCRdb table lists in-frame clones only, not all of them. This table has over 100,000 clones, around 91% appearing once. Sequencing used peripheral blood, obtained on day 0 of AZD1222 vaccination. Receptors were obtained from an adult in good health.

This chain links TRBV5-6 with TRBJ1-4; possible D gene TRBD1, 6 bases. Germline CDR1 SGHDT, CDR2 YYEEEE. Trimming stripped 4 bases from V and 3 bases from J, with 19 bases between. This CDR3 comprises 17 residues. CDR3 region: CASSLLGIRGSNEKLFF. The DNA for the CDR3 is TGTGCCAGCAGCCTACTTGGGATCAGGGGTTCTAATGAAAAACTGTTTTTT.

The rearrangement joins TRBV2 to TRBJ1-2; D is unresolved. The CDR3 extends over 13 amino acids. Between the trimmed V and J ends, which lost 1 base and 6 bases, there was a span of 9 bases. Germline V gives CDR1 SNHLY, CDR2 FYNNEI. The CDR3 bases are TGTGCCAGCAGTGAAGACAGTAGGGATGGCTACACCTTC. It yields the protein CASSEDSRDGYTF.

The genes are TRBV20-1 and TRBJ2-7; the match to TRBD1 covers 10 bases. This CDR3 is 11 amino acids long. The germline CDR1 and CDR2 sequences are DFQATT and SNEGSKA (reference sequence). Trimming at V came to 5 bases and at J to 5 bases, leaving 0 bases not matched to a gene. The CDR3 sequence is CSAGQGDEQYV. CDR3 sequence (DNA): TGCAGTGCTGGACAGGGGGACGAGCAGTACGTC.

V is TRBV6-5 and J is TRBJ2-7; possible D gene TRBD2, 5 bases. Germline CDR1 and CDR2: MNHEY and SVGAGI. The CDR3 has 13 residues. V dropped 6 bases and J dropped 2 bases, with 11 bases sitting between them. The CDR3 region is CASRTGVAYEQYF. CDR3 nucleotide sequence: TGTGCCAGCAGGACCGGGGTGGCCTACGAGCAGTACTTC.

The chain recombines TRBV30 with TRBJ1-2; D not resolved. Trimming pared 2 bases from V and 8 bases from J, leaving 15 bases between. This CDR3 is built from 13 residues. Germline CDR1 and CDR2: GTSNPN and SVGIG (reference sequence). The CDR3 here is CAWSHIGQLGYTF. CDR3 nucleotide sequence: TGTGCCTGGAGTCACATCGGGCAGCTAGGCTACACCTTC.

The chain joins TRBV6-2 or TRBV6-3 to TRBJ1-1; D call uncertain. The CDR3 loop spans 13 amino acids. With 6 bases removed from V and 8 bases from J, the gap between germline ends came to 16 bases. Germline V gives CDR1 MNHEY, CDR2 SVGEGT. The CDR3 protein is CASSLTKAREAFF. The CDR3 nucleotides read TGTGCCAGCAGCCTAACTAAGGCCCGAGAAGCTTTCTTT.

The rearrangement links TRBV6-5 to TRBJ2-2; D is unclear. The CDR3 is 15 amino acids. CDR1 is MNHEY and CDR2 is SVGAGI in the germline V gene. V lost 0 bases to trimming and J lost 1 base, with 6 bases between them. The CDR3: CASSYSPGNTGELFF. CDR3 DNA sequence: TGTGCCAGCAGTTACTCGCCAGGGAACACCGGGGAGCTGTTTTTT.

The rearrangement uses TRBV3-1 (or the pseudogene TRBV3-2) and TRBJ2-1, with D perhaps TRBD2 (6 bases). The CDR3 has 15 residues. Germline CDR1 and CDR2: LGHDT and YNNKEL (reference sequence). V dropped 2 bases and J dropped 8 bases, with 16 bases sitting between them. The CDR3 here is CASSQRGAGTDEQFF. CDR3 in DNA: TGTGCCAGCAGCCAACGCGGGGCGGGTACGGATGAGCAGTTCTTC.

The genes are TRBV3-1 (or the pseudogene TRBV3-2) and TRBJ1-1; D not resolved. The CDR3 is 14 residues long. Deletions cut 0 bases from V and 3 bases from J, with 8 bases between. The V gene's germline CDR1 is LGHDT and CDR2 YNNKEL (reference sequence). CDR3 coding DNA: TGTGCCAGCAGCCAAGACGAGGATCACACTGAAGCTTTCTTT. It specifies CASSQDEDHTEAFF.

The chain recombines TRBV3-1 (or the pseudogene TRBV3-2) with TRBJ2-3; TRBD2 agrees at 8 bases. In germline, CDR1 is LGHDT, CDR2 YNNKEL (reference sequence). This CDR3 is 15 amino acids long. The V and J ends lost 0 bases and 11 bases, in that order; junction bases with no gene match: 10. CDR3 nucleotides: TGTGCCAGCAGCCAAGACACAACATTAGCGGGGTTGCAGTATTTT. Translating it yields CASSQDTTLAGLQYF.